This T cell receptor (beta chain) was identified in a study of identical twins. This clonotype turned up a few times. MiXCR, run by TCRdb on the 5' RACE reads, gives a single entry per CDR3 protein. The sample lists about 220,000 distinct CDR3 sequences; approximately 5.9% were seen once. The V end lost 2 bases, the J end lost 4 bases, and 11 bases lay between the germline ends. This CDR3 has 14 amino acids. Germline values: CDR1 MNHEY, CDR2 SMNVEV (reference sequence). The same specimen was also included in a second study, on T cells expressing NK-cell markers.

Sequenced input: CD8+ T cells sorted from blood. The chain recombines TRBV27 with TRBJ1-2; D call uncertain. The TCR comes from a woman between 18 and 29 years old in good health. The CDR3 loop reads CASSLSKGSYGYTF. In nucleotides, the CDR3 is TGTGCCAGCAGTTTAAGTAAGGGCAGCTATGGCTACACCTTC.